The 31 T cell receptor beta chains given below trace back to one sample, sequenced in a study of T cell responses to AZD1222 COVID-19 vaccine. Sequenced by immunoSEQ multiplex PCR; TCRdb stores in-frame clones only, minus some. The sample shows 120,000 or so clones, approximately 88% of them seen only once. This sample comprised peripheral blood, obtained on day 0 of AZD1222 vaccination. The receptors here all came from an adult in good health.

The CDR3 nucleotides read TGTGCCAGCAGCCCAAGTATTAAGACAGGAAACTACGAGCAGTACTTC. Its protein product is CASSPSIKTGNYEQYF. The chain carries TRBV7-2 and TRBJ2-7; tentatively, D is TRBD1 (6 bases). Trimming took off 5 bases at V and 3 bases at J, with 20 bases between the two ends. Germline assignment: CDR1 SGHTA and CDR2 FQGNSA. The CDR3 is made up of 16 amino acids. The complete variable domain, with remaining parts taken from reference TRBV7-2 and TRBJ2-7, reads GAGVSQSPSNKVTEKGKDVELRCDPISGHTALYWYRQSLGQGLEFLIYFQGNSAPDKSGLPSDRFSAERTGGSVSTLTIQRTQQEDSAVYLCASSPSIKTGNYEQYFGPGTRLTVT.

This chain joins TRBV4-3 and TRBJ2-4; a possible D gene is TRBD2 (5 bases). This CDR3 is built from 15 residues. The V and J ends lost 5 bases and 6 bases respectively, with 17 bases between them. Looked up from germline, CDR1 is LGHNA and CDR2 is YSLEER. CDR3 in DNA: TGCGCCAGCAGCAGGATAGACGGGGAAGGAAACATTCAGTACTTC. Protein: CASSRIDGEGNIQYF.

The rearrangement uses TRBV6-6 and TRBJ2-7, with TRBD1 matching over 9 bases. The length of the CDR3 is 14 residues. V was pared by 2 bases and J by 4 bases, with 3 bases of the junction left unmatched. Looked up from germline, CDR1 is MNHNY and CDR2 is SVGAGI (reference sequence). CDR3 nucleotide sequence: TGTGCCAGCAGTTACGGGACAGGGTTTTACGAGCAGTACTTC. Translated: CASSYGTGFYEQYF.

The chain couples TRBV7-8 to TRBJ1-5, with D possibly matching TRBD1 (5 bases). CDR3 length equals 15 residues. V was shortened by 4 bases and J by 5 bases, with 15 bases between the two germline ends. Per germline, CDR1 SGHVS and CDR2 FQNEAQ. The CDR3 nucleotides read TGTGCCAGCAGCTCCTTCGGGACCGGGGATCAGCCCCAGCATTTT. Translated: CASSSFGTGDQPQHF.

Written as DNA, the CDR3 is TGCAGTGCTAGTGGTCCCAGGGAGGGCTGGTCGGATGAGCAGTTCTTC. Its translation: CSASGPREGWSDEQFF. The chain combines TRBV20-1 with TRBJ2-1, with 7 bases matching TRBD2. With V trimmed by 3 bases and J by 8 bases, 16 bases remained unmatched. Germline V CDR1 and CDR2: DFQATT, SNEGSKA (reference sequence). The CDR3 has 16 amino acids.

This clone was observed once. This rearrangement joins TRBV27 to TRBJ1-1; D is ambiguous. The CDR3 consists of 14 residues. Between the trimmed V and J ends, which lost 6 bases and 4 bases, there was a span of 15 bases. Germline V lookup: CDR1 MNHEY, CDR2 SMNVEV (reference sequence). CDR3 nucleotide sequence: TGTGCCAGCAGACACGATGGGTTGATCACTGAAGCTTTCTTT. Translation: CASRHDGLITEAFF.

The chain couples TRBV19 to TRBJ2-1; D not resolved. V lost 5 bases and J lost 2, with 16 bases in between. The germline V gene encodes CDR1 LNHDA and CDR2 SQIVND (reference sequence). The CDR3 has 16 amino acids. The CDR3 DNA reads TGTGCCAGTAGTCTCGGAAGGCGGAGCGCCTACAATGAGCAGTTCTTC. Translation gives CASSLGRRSAYNEQFF.

For the CDR3, the DNA is TGTGCCAGCAGTCCACAGGGGATGAACACTGAAGCTTTCTTT. This gives the protein CASSPQGMNTEAFF. This chain connects TRBV2 to TRBJ1-1, with 7 bases lining up with TRBD1. The germline V gene encodes CDR1 SNHLY and CDR2 FYNNEI. The CDR3 has 14 residues. Trimming cost V 5 bases and J 0 bases; bases outside gene matches: 3.

The chain has TRBV11-1 and TRBJ1-6, with D hard to call. V was trimmed by 5 bases and J by 3 bases, leaving 11 bases between them. This CDR3 comprises 15 residues. The germline V gene encodes CDR1 SGHAT and CDR2 FQDESV (reference sequence). The chain's CDR3 is CASSPRTVYNSPLHF. Written as DNA, the CDR3 is TGTGCCAGCAGCCCGCGGACGGTCTATAATTCACCCCTCCACTTT.

The chain is built from TRBV19 and TRBJ2-1; 9 positions agree with TRBD1. Germline V lookup: CDR1 LNHDA, CDR2 SQIVND (reference sequence). Losses at the gene ends were 5 bases for V and 1 base for J; bases not matched to a gene: 9. This CDR3 has 17 amino acids. CDR3 sequence reads: CASSPRTGEGSYNEQFF. CDR3 nucleotides: TGTGCCAGTAGTCCCCGGACAGGGGAGGGATCCTACAATGAGCAGTTCTTC. The entire variable domain, with the rest obtained from reference TRBV19 and TRBJ2-1, is as follows: DGGITQSPKYLFRKEGQNVTLSCEQNLNHDAMYWYRQDPGQGLRLIYYSQIVNDFQKGDIAEGYSVSREKKESFPLTVTSAQKNPTAFYLCASSPRTGEGSYNEQFFGPGTRLTVL.

The chain has TRBV9 and TRBJ2-2; 7 bases are a match to TRBD2. The J segment lost 4 bases and the V segment lost 3 bases, leaving 3 bases of the junction unmatched. Germline CDR1 and CDR2: SGDLS and YYNGEE. This CDR3 is built from 14 residues. CDR3 DNA: TGTGCCAGCAGCGCCGGCGGGAGCACCGGGGAGCTGTTTTTT. Protein product: CASSAGGSTGELFF.

The chain links TRBV6-5 to TRBJ2-7; tentatively, D is TRBD1 (6 bases). The germline gives CDR1 MNHEY, CDR2 SVGAGI. The CDR3 length is 16 residues. V was trimmed by 0 bases and J by 7 bases, leaving 19 bases between them. Written as DNA, the CDR3 is TGTGCCAGCAGTTACTCGCCAGTGACAGGTATGGAGGAGCAGTACTTC. Amino acid sequence: CASSYSPVTGMEEQYF.

The rearrangement links TRBV25-1 to TRBJ1-1, with D possibly TRBD1 on 6 matching bases. Per germline, CDR1 MGHDK and CDR2 SYGVNS. The CDR3 contains 13 residues. The V end was cut by 4 bases, the J end by 11 bases, with 17 bases between. The CDR3 loop is CASSAYGLGGAFF. The CDR3 DNA is TGTGCCAGCAGTGCTTATGGGCTGGGGGGCGCTTTCTTT.

The chain has TRBV19 and TRBJ1-3, with 8 positions matching TRBD1. Trimming took 3 bases from V and 4 from J; bases not matched to a gene: 5. CDR3 length equals 15 residues. Looked up from germline, CDR1 is LNHDA and CDR2 is SQIVND (reference sequence). The CDR3 sequence: CASSIGTGPGNTIYF. CDR3 in DNA: TGTGCCAGTAGTATCGGGACAGGCCCCGGAAACACCATATATTTT.

This clone appeared a few times. This sequence joins TRBV4-1 and TRBJ2-5; D perhaps matches TRBD2 (7 bases). V lost 1 base, J lost 5 bases, and 14 bases lay in between. CDR3 length: 15 residues. Germline-derived CDR1 and CDR2 are MGHRA and YSYEKL. The CDR3 loop reads CASSQGGGGRETQYF. CDR3 nucleotide sequence: TGCGCCAGCAGCCAAGGAGGGGGGGGCCGGGAGACCCAGTACTTC.

This rearrangement joins TRBV12-3 or TRBV12-4 to TRBJ1-1, with D unclear. The CDR3 is 11 residues long. V gave up 5 bases and J gave up 11 bases, with 12 bases separating them. Here the CDR3 DNA reads TGTGCCAGCAGTGTCCGGGAAAAGGCTTTCTTT. Amino acids: CASSVREKAFF.

This rearrangement joins TRBV7-3 to TRBJ2-6; a possible D gene is TRBD2 (5 bases). With 2 bases removed from V and 0 bases from J, the gap between germline ends came to 8 bases. The CDR3 has 16 residues. From germline, CDR1 is SGHTA and CDR2 FQGTGA. The CDR3 spells CASSLEGTSGANVLTF. The CDR3 DNA reads TGTGCCAGCAGCTTAGAGGGTACCTCTGGGGCCAACGTCCTGACTTTC.

V is TRBV10-3 and J is TRBJ1-2, with no clear D. The germline V gene encodes CDR1 ENHRY and CDR2 SYGVKD. This CDR3 has 14 amino acids. The germline V and J ends were trimmed by 2 bases and 1 base, with 8 bases remaining between them. The CDR3, as DNA: TGTGCCATCAGTGAGATGGCGGATAACTATGGCTACACCTTC. Protein: CAISEMADNYGYTF.

V is TRBV27 and J is TRBJ2-2; D unresolved. CDR3 length equals 10 residues. V was trimmed by 7 bases and J by 5 bases, leaving 2 bases between them. CDR1 is MNHEY, CDR2 SMNVEV, per germline (reference sequence). In nucleotides, the CDR3 is TGTGCCAGCACAACCGGGGAGCTGTTTTTT. Protein: CASTTGELFF.

The CDR3 spells CASSFAEGNYEQYF. Written as DNA, the CDR3 is TGCGCCAGCAGCTTTGCAGAGGGCAACTACGAGCAGTACTTC. The J gene is TRBJ2-7, the V gene TRBV5-1, with D perhaps TRBD2 (5 bases). Looked up from germline, CDR1 is SGHRS and CDR2 is YFSETQ. Trimming shortened V by 2 bases and J by 3 bases, and 12 bases separated the two germline ends. The CDR3 is 14 amino acids.

The CDR3 DNA sequence: TGCGCCAGCAGCCTCATGAGAACCTCCTACGAGCAGTACTTC. Protein sequence: CASSLMRTSYEQYF. This chain uses TRBV5-1 with TRBJ2-7, with no clear D. Germline CDR1 and CDR2: SGHRS and YFSETQ. The CDR3 contains 14 residues. Trimming removed 4 bases at V and 0 bases at J, with 11 bases between. The complete variable domain, with remaining parts taken from reference TRBV5-1 and TRBJ2-7, reads KAGVTQTPRYLIKTRGQQVTLSCSPISGHRSVSWYQQTPGQGLQFLFEYFSETQRNKGNFPGRFSGRQFSNSRSEMNVSTLELGDSALYLCASSLMRTSYEQYFGPGTRLTVT.

This chain connects TRBV11-2 to TRBJ2-1, with D possibly being TRBD2 (6 bases). The CDR3 has 17 amino acids. The V gene's germline CDR1 is SGHAT and CDR2 FQNNGV. The V and J ends lost 0 bases and 0 bases respectively, with 12 bases between them. CDR3 in amino acids: CASSLDGGWSSYNEQFF. The DNA of the CDR3 is TGTGCCAGCAGCTTAGATGGAGGGTGGAGCTCCTACAATGAGCAGTTCTTC.

The chain joins TRBV2 to TRBJ2-6; D not certain. V was shortened by 3 bases and J by 0 bases, with 6 bases between the two germline ends. This CDR3 spans 15 amino acids. Germline V gene lookup returns CDR1 SNHLY and CDR2 FYNNEI. The CDR3 DNA reads TGTGCCAGCAGTGATTCCCTCTCTGGGGCCAACGTCCTGACTTTC. As protein: CASSDSLSGANVLTF. Complete variable domain (other parts from reference TRBV2 and TRBJ2-6): EPEVTQTPSHQVTQMGQEVILRCVPISNHLYFYWYRQILGQKVEFLVSFYNNEISEKSEIFDDQFSVERPDGSNFTLKIRSTKLEDSAMYFCASSDSLSGANVLTFGAGSRLTVL.

The genes are TRBV7-8 and TRBJ2-6; possibly TRBD1 for D (5 bases). Looked up from germline, CDR1 is SGHVS and CDR2 is FQNEAQ. The CDR3 extends over 15 amino acids. V lost 5 bases and J 1 base, leaving 9 bases between the germline ends. CDR3 nucleotide sequence: TGTGCCAGCAGCCCCGGACAATCTGGGGCCAACGTCCTGACTTTC. Translating gives CASSPGQSGANVLTF.

This chain links TRBV28 with TRBJ1-2; D remains unclear. CDR1 MDHEN and CDR2 SYDVKM come from the germline V gene. V was trimmed by 4 bases and J by 4 bases, leaving 7 bases between them. The CDR3 is made up of 12 amino acids. The CDR3 reads CASSSNSYGYTF. For the CDR3, the DNA is TGTGCCAGCAGTTCTAACAGCTATGGCTACACCTTC.

The chain joins TRBV15 to TRBJ1-4, with 7 bases identical to TRBD1. V trimming: 1 base; J trimming: 5 bases; junction bases outside the gene matches: 10. The CDR3 is 17 residues long. CDR1 is LNHNV, CDR2 YYDKDF, per germline (reference sequence). DNA of the CDR3: TGTGCCACCAGCAGAGGCGCTACTAACAGGGGAAATGAAAAACTGTTTTTT. This gives the protein CATSRGATNRGNEKLFF.

This clone was counted a few times. The chain carries TRBV6-2 or TRBV6-3 and TRBJ2-1, with 10 positions matching TRBD2. Losses at the gene ends were 5 bases for V and 3 bases for J; bases not matched to a gene: 16. The CDR3 extends over 19 amino acids. In germline, CDR1 is MNHEY, CDR2 SVGEGT. In nucleotides, the CDR3 is TGTGCCAGCAGTCCACCAGGGGCTTCTAGCGGGGGTTACTACAATGAGCAGTTCTTC. Its protein product is CASSPPGASSGGYYNEQFF.

As DNA, the CDR3 is TGCGCCAGCAGCTTAAACTACGAGCAGTACTTC. It yields the protein CASSLNYEQYF. The V and J genes are TRBV5-1 and TRBJ2-7; D gene ambiguous. The CDR3 covers 11 residues. The V gene's germline CDR1 is SGHRS and CDR2 YFSETQ. Between the trimmed V and J ends, which lost 2 bases and 3 bases, there was a span of 3 bases.

The chain carries TRBV5-1 and TRBJ2-3; D is uncertain. V dropped 1 base and J dropped 5 bases, with 8 bases sitting between them. The CDR3 has 13 amino acids. The germline CDR1 and CDR2 sequences are SGHRS and YFSETQ. CDR3 amino acids: CASSLHQEDTQYF. For the CDR3, the DNA is TGCGCCAGCAGCTTGCATCAAGAAGATACGCAGTATTTT.

The CDR3 DNA reads as TGCGCCAGCAGCCAAGTAAGAACAGGATCCTACACCTTC. Its protein is CASSQVRTGSYTF. V gene TRBV4-3 combines with J gene TRBJ1-2, with D possibly matching TRBD1 (5 bases). The V end was cut by 1 base, the J end by 10 bases, with 13 bases between. There are 13 residues in the CDR3. The germline CDR1 and CDR2 sequences are LGHNA and YSLEER.

This clone has only a few counts. The chain is built from TRBV11-2 and TRBJ2-3, with D hard to call. The germline V gene has CDR1 SGHAT and CDR2 FQNNGV. Trimming pared 0 bases from V and 2 bases from J, leaving 15 bases between. This CDR3 spans 17 amino acids. Here the CDR3 reads CASSLDKRVPSTDTQYF. CDR3 nucleotides: TGTGCCAGCAGCTTAGATAAAAGGGTCCCGTCCACAGATACGCAGTATTTT.